The present T cell receptor beta chain was sequenced within a study of T cell repertoires in cytomegalovirus infection. Study-level background: CMV infection plus the matching HLA type was flagged by public TCR beta signatures.

TCRdb independently ran MiXCR on the reads; one entry per CDR3 protein. The data show about 180,000 distinct CDR3 sequences, roughly an eighth seen once. The study's findings and limits: CMV-specific TCR beta clonotypes restricted by HLA-C dominated the ex vivo response.

There are many counts of this clonotype. Its antigen is currently unknown. Germline V lookup: CDR1 SEHNR, CDR2 FQNEAQ (reference sequence). Germline trimming cut 0 bases from V and 0 bases from J; bases unmatched to any gene: 9. The CDR3 has 19 amino acids. The sample taken for sequencing was PBMCs. The sequence derives from a human donor in good health (CMV status not recorded). Some clones in this sample may be carry-over from other donors' samples. The chain carries TRBV7-9 and TRBJ2-1, with 9 bases matching TRBD2. CDR3 region: CASSLAPMSSGASYNEQFF. The CDR3 region has the DNA TGTGCCAGCAGCTTAGCTCCTATGTCTAGCGGGGCCTCCTACAATGAGCAGTTCTTC.